The 26 T cell receptor beta chains listed next were all sequenced from one sample in a study of CD8+CD57+ T cells in acquired aplastic anemia. Genomic DNA constituted the template upon which TCR beta VDJ and CDR3 profiling was performed. Each CDR3 protein is one row after TCRdb ran MiXCR on the reads. The sample contains some 170,000 distinct CDR3 sequences, about two thirds of which appear only once. Sequenced patients had shown CD8+CD57+ cell expansion by flow cytometry. Sequencing input: sorted CD4+, CD8+, or CD8+CD57+ T cells (not recorded which) from PBMCs. These receptors were taken from a human donor with aplastic anemia.

J is TRBJ1-2 and V is TRBV7-9; TRBD1 matches 9 bases. The junction had 7 bases not matched to a gene; V was cut back by 5 bases and J by 3 bases. Germline-derived CDR1 and CDR2 are SEHNR and FQNEAQ (reference sequence). The CDR3 sequence is 15 residues long. The CDR3 loop reads CASSQVGQGDYGYTF. The CDR3 region has the DNA TGTGCCAGCAGCCAGGTGGGACAGGGAGACTATGGCTACACCTTC.

This clonotype has only a few counts. V usage is TRBV7-2 and J usage is TRBJ2-7; no clear D. The CDR3 sequence is 13 residues long. Deletions cut 1 base from V and 2 bases from J, with 6 bases between. In germline, CDR1 is SGHTA, CDR2 FQGNSA. CDR3 sequence reads: CASSLVAAYEQYF. The CDR3 region has the DNA TGTGCCAGCAGCTTAGTGGCAGCCTACGAGCAGTACTTC. Drawing the rest from reference TRBV7-2 and TRBJ2-7, the complete variable domain is GAGVSQSPSNKVTEKGKDVELRCDPISGHTALYWYRQSLGQGLEFLIYFQGNSAPDKSGLPSDRFSAERTGGSVSTLTIQRTQQEDSAVYLCASSLVAAYEQYFGPGTRLTVT.

The chain recombines TRBV10-3 with TRBJ1-2; maybe TRBD1 (5 bases). Germline CDR1 ENHRY, CDR2 SYGVKD. V was pared by 10 bases and J by 0 bases, with 9 bases between. The CDR3 loop spans 12 amino acids. The CDR3 nucleotides read TGTGCCACCAGACAGTCTAACTATGGCTACACCTTC. Amino acid sequence: CATRQSNYGYTF.

The CDR3 region is CSATGAGEKLFF. The CDR3 coding sequence is TGCAGTGCTACTGGGGCAGGAGAAAAACTGTTTTTT. V gene TRBV20-1 combines with J gene TRBJ1-4; maybe TRBD1 (5 bases). CDR3 length: 12 residues. The germline V and J ends were trimmed by 4 bases and 8 bases, with 11 bases remaining between them. Germline V gene lookup returns CDR1 DFQATT and CDR2 SNEGSKA (reference sequence).

This sequence joins TRBV10-2 and TRBJ2-7, with D possibly TRBD1 on 6 matching bases. Germline values: CDR1 WSHSY, CDR2 SAAADI. The CDR3 runs 12 residues. With 8 bases removed from V and 6 bases from J, the gap between germline ends came to 14 bases. CDR3 bases: TGCGCCAGCGCTCAGGGGACCCTCGAGCAGTACTTC. It is translated as CASAQGTLEQYF.

The V call is TRBV24-1, the J call TRBJ2-2; 9 positions agree with TRBD1. From germline, CDR1 is KGHDR and CDR2 SFDVKD. The CDR3 runs to 19 residues. V was pared by 7 bases and J by 1 base, with 15 bases of the junction left unmatched. CDR3 DNA: TGTGCCACCAGCTCGGGACAGGGCCAATTATATTTGAACACCGGGGAGCTGTTTTTT. Residues: CATSSGQGQLYLNTGELFF.

The chain uses TRBV5-4 and TRBJ1-2, with D possibly being TRBD1 (5 bases). Germline assignment: CDR1 SGHNT and CDR2 YYREEE (reference sequence). The CDR3 contains 13 residues. V was cut by 2 bases and J by 8 bases, with 13 bases left in between. In nucleotides, the CDR3 is TGTGCCAGCAGCTTCTCGTCCAGGGACGGCTACACCTTC. The encoded protein is CASSFSSRDGYTF.

This clonotype showed up just once. The J gene is TRBJ1-1, the V gene TRBV7-6; 9 positions agree with TRBD1. This CDR3 comprises 17 residues. Germline V gene lookup returns CDR1 SGHVS and CDR2 FNYEAQ. V lost 6 bases and J lost 0; bases outside the gene matches: 11. For the CDR3, the DNA is TGTGCCAGCAGGCGTAAACAGGGGGCGGACGTGAACACTGAAGCTTTCTTT. Translation: CASRRKQGADVNTEAFF.

V is TRBV5-1 and J is TRBJ1-1; D is unclear. Trimming removed 3 bases from V and 2 bases from J, with 11 bases in between. The CDR3 loop spans 14 amino acids. CDR1 SGHRS and CDR2 YFSETQ come from the germline V gene. This CDR3 is CASSYQDLNTEAFF. DNA of the CDR3: TGCGCCAGCAGCTATCAAGACTTAAACACTGAAGCTTTCTTT.

The count of this clonotype is one. The CDR3 nucleotides are TGCAGCGTTGATCAGTCAATCTCACCGAACACTGAAGCTTTCTTT. Protein sequence: CSVDQSISPNTEAFF. The chain uses TRBV29-1 and TRBJ1-1; D not resolved. The CDR3 is made up of 15 amino acids. V was trimmed by 3 bases and J by 1 base, leaving 15 bases between them. Per germline, CDR1 SQVTM and CDR2 ANQGSEA.

The genes are TRBV19 and TRBJ1-6; no clear D. V was shortened by 5 bases and J by 6 bases, with 11 bases between the two germline ends. The germline V gene has CDR1 LNHDA and CDR2 SQIVND (reference sequence). The CDR3 has 14 amino acids. CDR3 residues: CASSLVPGNSPLHF. CDR3 bases: TGTGCCAGTAGTCTGGTCCCCGGTAATTCACCCCTCCACTTT. Supplemented by reference TRBV19 and TRBJ1-6, the full variable domain reads DGGITQSPKYLFRKEGQNVTLSCEQNLNHDAMYWYRQDPGQGLRLIYYSQIVNDFQKGDIAEGYSVSREKKESFPLTVTSAQKNPTAFYLCASSLVPGNSPLHFGNGTRLTVT.

The chain couples TRBV30 to TRBJ2-3; D not certain. The length of the CDR3 is 11 residues. CDR1 and CDR2 from the germline V gene are GTSNPN and SVGIG (reference sequence). CDR3 sequence reads: CGIDLTDTQYF. The CDR3 DNA sequence: TGTGGTATCGACCTCACAGATACGCAGTATTTT.

With respect to this clonotype: One end of the junction is discordant with germline, which a read error may explain. The V call is TRBV11-1, the J call TRBJ2-1; 12 nucleotides match TRBD2. This CDR3 is built from 17 residues. Germline assignment: CDR1 SGHAT and CDR2 FQDESV (reference sequence). For the CDR3, the DNA is TGCGCCAGCAGTCGGCAAATGACTAGCGGGAGCGGGAATGAGCAGTTCTTC. Translation gives CASSRQMTSGSGNEQFF.

This CDR3 is CASSLEGTGGGEQFF. The CDR3 DNA is TGCGCCAGCAGCTTGGAGGGGACAGGGGGCGGTGAGCAGTTCTTC. This sequence joins TRBV5-1 and TRBJ2-1; 12 bases match TRBD1. Germline V gene data show CDR1 as SGHRS and CDR2 as YFSETQ. The CDR3 covers 15 residues. With 0 bases clipped from V and 9 bases from J, the junction kept 4 bases outside the gene matches.

This clonotype was found once. V is TRBV15 and J is TRBJ2-7; TRBD1 matches 10 bases. The CDR3 has 14 residues. V shed 7 bases, J shed 2 bases, and the junction held 5 bases outside the gene matches. The germline V gene has CDR1 LNHNV and CDR2 YYDKDF (reference sequence). For the CDR3, the DNA is TGTGCCACCATCCGGGACAGGGGTCCCTACGAGCAGTACTTC. Translated: CATIRDRGPYEQYF.

This clonotype was counted once. This chain joins TRBV15 and TRBJ2-2; the match to TRBD1 covers 9 bases. Losses at the gene ends were 2 bases for V and 7 bases for J; bases not matched to a gene: 8. Germline loops: CDR1 LNHNV, CDR2 YYDKDF (reference sequence). The CDR3 has 16 amino acids. The CDR3: CATSRTGGASGGELFF. The CDR3 coding sequence is TGTGCCACCAGCAGAACAGGGGGCGCGAGTGGCGGGGAGCTGTTTTTT.

The chain couples TRBV24-1 to TRBJ1-2; D is unresolved. Germline loops: CDR1 KGHDR, CDR2 SFDVKD. The CDR3 consists of 14 residues. Trimming removed 4 bases from V and 5 bases from J, with 13 bases in between. CDR3 residues: CATSDPTDSYGYTF. The CDR3 nucleotides are TGTGCCACCAGTGACCCCACAGACTCTTATGGCTACACCTTC.

In its sample, this clonotype was seen many times. At one end the junction does not follow the germline gene, possibly because of a read error. CDR3 amino acids: CSLTGGLTEVFF. The CDR3 nucleotides are TGCAGCTTGACAGGGGGTCTCACTGAAGTTTTCTTT. This rearrangement joins TRBV29-1 to TRBJ1-1, with 9 bases fitting TRBD1. The CDR3 extends over 12 amino acids. Germline CDR1 reads SQVTM; CDR2 reads ANQGSEA.

This clonotype was counted only a few times. V gene TRBV29-1 combines with J gene TRBJ2-3; tentatively, D is TRBD1 (6 bases). V was cut by 4 bases and J by 3 bases, with 11 bases left in between. From germline, CDR1 is SQVTM and CDR2 ANQGSEA. The CDR3 consists of 13 residues. CDR3 sequence: CSVVTGSTDTQYF. CDR3 coding DNA: TGCAGCGTTGTCACAGGGTCTACAGATACGCAGTATTTT.

The chain links TRBV9 to TRBJ2-3, with D possibly being TRBD1 (6 bases). The CDR3 covers 12 residues. V was clipped by 3 bases and J by 8 bases, with 10 bases between them. Germline loops: CDR1 SGDLS, CDR2 YYNGEE. CDR3 nucleotide sequence: TGTGCCAGCAGCGGACAGGTGGTTACGCAGTATTTT. Translation gives CASSGQVVTQYF.

The rearrangement joins TRBV7-3 to TRBJ2-5; 8 nucleotides align to TRBD2. V gave up 6 bases and J gave up 4 bases; unmatched junction bases: 13. The V gene's germline CDR1 is SGHTA and CDR2 FQGTGA. This CDR3 has 16 residues. DNA of the CDR3: TGTGCCAGCAGTGAACGACCGGGACTAGAGTCAGAGACCCAGTACTTC. Translating it yields CASSERPGLESETQYF.

V usage is TRBV14 and J usage is TRBJ1-6; 9 nucleotides line up with TRBD1. The V gene's germline CDR1 is SGHDN and CDR2 FVKESK. The V segment lost 10 bases and the J segment 7 bases; nucleotides outside the gene matches: 5. The CDR3 covers 13 residues. CDR3 region: CATSGTGNSPLHF. As DNA, the CDR3 is TGTGCCACTTCCGGGACAGGGAATTCACCCCTCCACTTT. Variable domain in full (rest from reference TRBV14 and TRBJ1-6): EAGVTQFPSHSVIEKGQTVTLRCDPISGHDNLYWYRRVMGKEIKFLLHFVKESKQDESGMPNNRFLAERTGGTYSTLKVQPAELEDSGVYFCATSGTGNSPLHFGNGTRLTVT.

The chain joins TRBV6-2 or TRBV6-3 to TRBJ1-4, with TRBD1 matching over 7 bases. This CDR3 region has 13 residues. Germline CDR1 MNHEY, CDR2 SVGEGT. Trimming took 11 bases from V and 8 from J; bases not matched to a gene: 11. The CDR3 DNA follows: TGTGCCGTCAGCCTCGGACAGGAAGAAAAACTGTTTTTT. Translating gives CAVSLGQEEKLFF.

The chain recombines TRBV24-1 with TRBJ2-2, with D maybe TRBD2 (7 bases). Per germline, CDR1 KGHDR and CDR2 SFDVKD. The CDR3 is made up of 18 amino acids. With 6 bases removed from V and 5 bases from J, the gap between germline ends came to 24 bases. CDR3 DNA sequence: TGTGCCACCAGTCATCGTTCAAACGGGGGGCGACGGACCGGGGAGCTGTTTTTT. It codes for CATSHRSNGGRRTGELFF.

The V and J genes are TRBV5-1 and TRBJ2-3; D perhaps matches TRBD1 (5 bases). Trimming cost V 0 bases and J 3 bases, with 17 bases left between them. Germline V gene data show CDR1 as SGHRS and CDR2 as YFSETQ. The CDR3 is 17 amino acids. CDR3 DNA sequence: TGCGCCAGCAGCTTGGGTTTGGGTGAGGCAGGGACAGATACGCAGTATTTT. Amino acid sequence: CASSLGLGEAGTDTQYF.

The chain joins TRBV4-2 to TRBJ2-7, with 8 bases that match TRBD1. Germline assignment: CDR1 LGHNA and CDR2 YNFKEQ. This CDR3 is built from 13 residues. Trimming took 9 bases from V and 9 from J; bases not matched to a gene: 13. CDR3 sequence reads: CASTLQGEGGQYF. The CDR3 DNA sequence: TGTGCCAGTACGTTACAGGGGGAAGGCGGGCAGTACTTC.